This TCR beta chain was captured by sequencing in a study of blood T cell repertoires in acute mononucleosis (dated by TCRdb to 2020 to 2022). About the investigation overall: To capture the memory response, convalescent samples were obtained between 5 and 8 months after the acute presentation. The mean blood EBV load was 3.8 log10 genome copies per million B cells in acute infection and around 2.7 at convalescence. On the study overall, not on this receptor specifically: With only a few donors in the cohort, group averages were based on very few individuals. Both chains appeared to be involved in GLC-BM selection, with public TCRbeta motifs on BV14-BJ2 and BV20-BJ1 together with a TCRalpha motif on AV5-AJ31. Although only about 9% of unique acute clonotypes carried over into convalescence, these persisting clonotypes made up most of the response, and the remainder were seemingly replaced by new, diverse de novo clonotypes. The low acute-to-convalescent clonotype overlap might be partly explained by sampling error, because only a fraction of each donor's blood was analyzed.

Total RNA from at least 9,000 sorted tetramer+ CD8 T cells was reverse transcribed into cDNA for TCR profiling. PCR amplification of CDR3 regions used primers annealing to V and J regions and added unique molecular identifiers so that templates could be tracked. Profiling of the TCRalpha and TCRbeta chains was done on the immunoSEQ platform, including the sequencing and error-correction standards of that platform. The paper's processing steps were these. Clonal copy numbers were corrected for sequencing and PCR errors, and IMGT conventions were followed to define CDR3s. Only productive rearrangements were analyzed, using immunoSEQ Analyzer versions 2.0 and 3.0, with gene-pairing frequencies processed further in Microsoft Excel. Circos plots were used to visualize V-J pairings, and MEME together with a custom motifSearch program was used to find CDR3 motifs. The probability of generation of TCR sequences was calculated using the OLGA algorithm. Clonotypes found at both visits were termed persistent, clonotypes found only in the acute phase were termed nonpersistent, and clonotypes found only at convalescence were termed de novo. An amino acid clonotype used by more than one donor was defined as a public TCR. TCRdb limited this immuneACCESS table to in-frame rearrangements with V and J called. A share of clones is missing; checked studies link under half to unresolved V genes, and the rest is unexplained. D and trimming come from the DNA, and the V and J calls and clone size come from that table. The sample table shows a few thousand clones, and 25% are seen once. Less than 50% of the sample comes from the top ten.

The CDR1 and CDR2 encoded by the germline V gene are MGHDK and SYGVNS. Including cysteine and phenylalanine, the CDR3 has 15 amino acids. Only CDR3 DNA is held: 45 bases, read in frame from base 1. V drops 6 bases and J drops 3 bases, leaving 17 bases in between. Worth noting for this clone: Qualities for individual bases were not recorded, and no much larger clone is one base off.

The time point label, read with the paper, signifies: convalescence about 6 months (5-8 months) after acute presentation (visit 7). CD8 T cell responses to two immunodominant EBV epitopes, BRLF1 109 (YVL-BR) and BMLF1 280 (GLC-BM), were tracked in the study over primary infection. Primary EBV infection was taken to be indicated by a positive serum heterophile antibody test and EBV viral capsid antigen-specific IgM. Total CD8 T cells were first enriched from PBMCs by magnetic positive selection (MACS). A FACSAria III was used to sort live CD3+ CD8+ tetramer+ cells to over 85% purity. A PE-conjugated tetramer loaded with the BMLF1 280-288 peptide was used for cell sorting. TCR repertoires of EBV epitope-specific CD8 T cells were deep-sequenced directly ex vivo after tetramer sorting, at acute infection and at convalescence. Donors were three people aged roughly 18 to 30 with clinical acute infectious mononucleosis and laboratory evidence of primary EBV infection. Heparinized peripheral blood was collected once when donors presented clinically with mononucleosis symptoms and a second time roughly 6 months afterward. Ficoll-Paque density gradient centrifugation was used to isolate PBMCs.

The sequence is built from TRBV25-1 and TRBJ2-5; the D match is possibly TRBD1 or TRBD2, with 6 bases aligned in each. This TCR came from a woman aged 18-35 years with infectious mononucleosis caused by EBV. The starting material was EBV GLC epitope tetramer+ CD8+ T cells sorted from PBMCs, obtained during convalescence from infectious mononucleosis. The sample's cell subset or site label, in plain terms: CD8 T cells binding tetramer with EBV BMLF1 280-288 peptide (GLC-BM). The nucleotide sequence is TGTGCCAGCAGCTTAGCCCCGGAGGGGGAAGAGACCCAGTACTTC. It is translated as CASSLAPEGEETQYF.